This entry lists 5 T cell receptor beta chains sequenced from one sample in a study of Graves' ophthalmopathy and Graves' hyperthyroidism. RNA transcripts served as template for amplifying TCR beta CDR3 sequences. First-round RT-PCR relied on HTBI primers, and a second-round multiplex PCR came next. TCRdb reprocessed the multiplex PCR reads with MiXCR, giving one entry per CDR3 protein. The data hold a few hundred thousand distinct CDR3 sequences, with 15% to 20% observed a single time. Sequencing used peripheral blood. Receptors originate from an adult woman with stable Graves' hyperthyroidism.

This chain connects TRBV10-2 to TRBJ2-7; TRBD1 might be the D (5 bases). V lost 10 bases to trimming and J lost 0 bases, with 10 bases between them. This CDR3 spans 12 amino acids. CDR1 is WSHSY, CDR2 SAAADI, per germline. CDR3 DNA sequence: TGCGCCACTACGACAGCCTCCTACGAGCAGTACTTC. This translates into CATTTASYEQYF.

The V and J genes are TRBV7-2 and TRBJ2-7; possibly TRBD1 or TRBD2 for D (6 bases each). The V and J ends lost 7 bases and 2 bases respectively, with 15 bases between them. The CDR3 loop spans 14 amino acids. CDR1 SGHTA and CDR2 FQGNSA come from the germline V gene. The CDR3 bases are TGTGCCAGCAAGACGGGGGCAGGGACCTACGAGCAGTACTTC. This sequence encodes CASKTGAGTYEQYF.

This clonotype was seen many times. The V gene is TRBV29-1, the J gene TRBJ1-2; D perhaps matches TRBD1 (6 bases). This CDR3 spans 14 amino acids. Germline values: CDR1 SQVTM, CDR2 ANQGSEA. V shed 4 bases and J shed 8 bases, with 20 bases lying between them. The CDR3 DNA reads TGCAGCGTTGGGCCGAATGGGGGGCGGGCCGGCTACACCTTC. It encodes CSVGPNGGRAGYTF. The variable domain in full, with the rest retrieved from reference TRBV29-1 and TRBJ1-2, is SAVISQKPSRDICQRGTSLTIQCQVDSQVTMMFWYRQQPGQSLTLIATANQGSEATYESGFVIDKFPISRPNLTFSTLTVSNMSPEDSSIYLCSVGPNGGRAGYTFGSGTRLTVV.

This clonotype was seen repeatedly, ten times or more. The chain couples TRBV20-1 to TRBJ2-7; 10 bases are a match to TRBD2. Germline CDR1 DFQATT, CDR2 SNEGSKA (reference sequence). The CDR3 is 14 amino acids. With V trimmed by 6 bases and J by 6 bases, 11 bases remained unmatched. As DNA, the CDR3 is TGCAGTGCCCTAAGCGGGAGGGCCTCTAGCGAGCAGTACTTC. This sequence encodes CSALSGRASSEQYF.

CDR3 bases: TGTGCCAGCAGTTTAATAGCGGTACTACAACAGACCCAGTACTTC. Encoded protein: CASSLIAVLQQTQYF. The rearrangement uses TRBV28 and TRBJ2-5; a weak D match, TRBD2 (6 bases). Deletions cut 2 bases from V and 6 bases from J, with 16 bases between. Germline CDR1 reads MDHEN; CDR2 reads SYDVKM. The CDR3 runs to 15 residues.